The clone carrying this T cell receptor (beta chain) was counted at least ten times. The antigen is undetermined. The source of the sample is a study of read filtering for tumor transcriptome and immune sequencing. The library was built from roughly 400 ng RNA with molecular barcoded adaptors for alpha/delta and beta/gamma chains. TCRdb re-called the reads through MiXCR, storing one row per CDR3 protein. The sample contains around 40,000 distinct CDR3 sequences, roughly 12% of which appear only once. Broader study findings: Even smaller IR-seq throughput identified most shared clonotypes. The sorted CD138-negative fraction was a mixed bone marrow immune population, not purified T cells.

CDR3 length: 19 amino acids. Germline trimming cut 0 bases from V and 2 bases from J; bases unmatched to any gene: 10. CDR1 is MNHEY and CDR2 is SMNVEV in the germline V gene (reference sequence). The rearrangement links TRBV27 to TRBJ2-5; 12 nucleotides match TRBD2. The TCR comes from a donor aged 40 or older with multiple myeloma. The sample consisted of a population of CD138-negative cells sorted from bone marrow. The CDR3 protein is CASSLSGTSGRKSQETQYF. For the CDR3, the DNA is TGTGCCAGCAGTTTATCAGGGACTAGCGGGCGTAAGTCTCAAGAGACCCAGTACTTC.